Presented here are 24 T cell receptor beta chains from one specimen sequenced in a study of shared clonotypes between healthy human individuals. This table comes from immunoSEQ multiplex PCR, and its TCRdb copy is limited to in-frame clones, with some not included. In the table there are about a million clones, approximately 68% of which are singletons. What was sequenced was memory CD4+ T cells sorted from blood. Subset in this sample: CD45RA-negative fraction. Every receptor here comes from a young man in good health.

This clone was picked up one time. This chain uses TRBV6-5 with TRBJ2-7; 7 bases align to TRBD1. CDR3 length: 12 amino acids. Germline V CDR1 and CDR2: MNHEY, SVGAGI. Germline trimming cut 6 bases from V and 4 bases from J; bases unmatched to any gene: 3. This chain's CDR3 is CASRGTVYEQYF. The CDR3 DNA sequence: TGTGCCAGCAGGGGGACAGTTTACGAGCAGTACTTC.

J is TRBJ2-5 and V is TRBV6-1; D is ambiguous. V was cut by 4 bases and J by 4 bases, with 13 bases left in between. Germline loops: CDR1 MNHNS, CDR2 SASEGT. The CDR3 length is 14 residues. The CDR3 sequence: CASSVLGLIETQYF. The CDR3 nucleotides read TGTGCCAGCAGTGTACTTGGCTTAATAGAGACCCAGTACTTC.

The rearrangement links TRBV5-1 to TRBJ2-4; 9 nucleotides match TRBD2. Germline V CDR1 and CDR2: SGHRS, YFSETQ. V shed 0 bases and J 9 bases; nucleotides not matched to a gene: 10. The CDR3 contains 16 residues. CDR3 sequence reads: CASSLDTGTSLGIQYF. The CDR3 region has the DNA TGCGCCAGCAGCTTGGACACCGGGACTAGCTTGGGCATTCAGTACTTC.

The rearrangement joins TRBV7-3 to TRBJ2-2, with D perhaps TRBD2 (6 bases). This CDR3 comprises 16 residues. Germline V CDR1 and CDR2: SGHTA, FQGTGA. Between the trimmed V and J ends, which lost 3 bases and 0 bases, there was a span of 11 bases. CDR3 nucleotides: TGTGCCAGCAGCTTGAAGTTAGCGGCGAACACCGGGGAGCTGTTTTTT. This sequence encodes CASSLKLAANTGELFF.

The chain recombines TRBV7-6 with TRBJ1-2; tentatively, D is TRBD1 (6 bases). This CDR3 spans 14 amino acids. V lost 1 base and J lost 8, with 14 bases in between. In germline, CDR1 is SGHVS, CDR2 FNYEAQ. The CDR3 spells CASSLGGASEGYTF. CDR3 in DNA: TGTGCCAGCAGCTTAGGGGGGGCCTCGGAGGGCTACACCTTC.

V is TRBV5-6 and J is TRBJ1-5, with 10 bases lining up with TRBD1. V shed 3 bases and J 0 bases; nucleotides not matched to a gene: 3. Germline loops: CDR1 SGHDT, CDR2 YYEEEE. The CDR3 is 16 amino acids. The CDR3 sequence: CASSSDRGDSNQPQHF. The CDR3, as DNA: TGTGCCAGCAGCTCGGACAGGGGGGATAGCAATCAGCCCCAGCATTTT.

This chain joins TRBV5-4 and TRBJ2-1; TRBD2 aligns across 7 bases. The CDR3 totals 14 residues. CDR1 and CDR2 (germline): SGHNT, YYREEE (reference sequence). V lost 2 bases, J lost 5 bases, and 4 bases stayed unmatched. The CDR3 region has the DNA TGTGCCAGCAGCTTATCCCGGGGGGACAATGAGCAGTTCTTC. This sequence encodes CASSLSRGDNEQFF.

This chain connects TRBV6-5 to TRBJ1-2; no firm D call. The germline gives CDR1 MNHEY, CDR2 SVGAGI. Trimming took 2 bases from V and 8 from J, leaving 6 bases between them. This CDR3 is built from 11 residues. Here the CDR3 DNA reads TGTGCCAGCAGTTACCCGGGGGGCTACACCTTC. The encoded protein is CASSYPGGYTF.

The chain recombines TRBV7-9 with TRBJ2-1; a possible D gene is TRBD1 (6 bases). Germline V gives CDR1 SEHNR, CDR2 FQNEAQ (reference sequence). The CDR3 totals 14 residues. Trimming shortened V by 1 base and J by 8 bases, and 12 bases separated the two germline ends. The CDR3 protein is CASSLGAGDDEQFF. The CDR3 DNA is TGTGCCAGCAGCTTAGGGGCAGGGGACGATGAGCAGTTCTTC.

This clone showed up just a few times. This same CDR3 is encoded by further DNA sequences in the sample. The chain links TRBV18 to TRBJ1-5; D is ambiguous. Germline assignment: CDR1 KGHSH and CDR2 LQKENI. V was trimmed by 2 bases and J by 4 bases, leaving 6 bases between them. CDR3 size: 13 residues. Written as DNA, the CDR3 is TGTGCCAGCTCACCAGGCCTTAATCAGCCCCAGCATTTT. This encodes CASSPGLNQPQHF. Full variable domain (missing parts from reference TRBV18 and TRBJ1-5): NAGVMQNPRHLVRRRGQEARLRCSPMKGHSHVYWYRQLPEEGLKFMVYLQKENIIDESGMPKERFSAEFPKEGPSILRIQQVVRGDSAAYFCASSPGLNQPQHFGDGTRLSIL.

The chain recombines TRBV7-2 with TRBJ1-2; TRBD1 is a possible D gene (5 bases). Trimming cost V 1 base and J 8 bases, with 11 bases left between them. The CDR3 runs to 13 residues. Germline CDR1 SGHTA, CDR2 FQGNSA. CDR3 region: CASSLGQGTGYTF. The CDR3 region has the DNA TGTGCCAGCAGCTTAGGGCAGGGAACCGGCTACACCTTC.

The chain uses TRBV5-6 and TRBJ1-5; tentatively, D is TRBD1 (5 bases). The CDR3 has 15 residues. The germline gives CDR1 SGHDT, CDR2 YYEEEE. The V end lost 1 base, the J end lost 3 bases, and 11 bases lay between the germline ends. The CDR3 DNA follows: TGTGCCAGCAGCTTGAGGACACAAAACAATCAGCCCCAGCATTTT. Protein sequence: CASSLRTQNNQPQHF. Variable domain in full (rest from reference TRBV5-6 and TRBJ1-5): DAGVTQSPTHLIKTRGQQVTLRCSPKSGHDTVSWYQQALGQGPQFIFQYYEEEERQRGNFPDRFSGHQFPNYSSELNVNALLLGDSALYLCASSLRTQNNQPQHFGDGTRLSIL.

The rearrangement joins TRBV2 to TRBJ2-5; 11 nucleotides agree with TRBD2. This CDR3 region has 15 residues. Germline V gene data show CDR1 as SNHLY and CDR2 as FYNNEI. V was pared by 5 bases and J by 7 bases, with 9 bases of the junction left unmatched. DNA for the CDR3: TGTGCCAGCAGTTCCCTAGCGGGGGGCCAGGGGACCCAGTACTTC. Residues: CASSSLAGGQGTQYF.

V and J are TRBV6-5 and TRBJ2-7; 9 positions match TRBD1. CDR1 and CDR2 from the germline V gene are MNHEY and SVGAGI. The ends lost 5 bases at V and 4 bases at J; junction bases unmatched: 9. CDR3 size: 15 residues. The CDR3 region has the DNA TGTGCCAGCAGTCACCGCCCGGACAGGGGATACGAGCAGTACTTC. Translated, it gives CASSHRPDRGYEQYF.

In the case of this clone: Given a far larger clone just one base away, this is likely a sequencing read error. This chain joins TRBV5-4 and TRBJ2-3, with D perhaps TRBD1 (5 bases). This CDR3 spans 15 amino acids. CDR1 is SGHNT, CDR2 YYREEE, per germline (reference sequence). The CDR3 DNA is TGTGCCAACAGCTTAGATAGGGGCGTCACAGATACGCAGTATTTT. Its translation: CANSLDRGVTDTQYF.

This chain connects TRBV25-1 to TRBJ2-3; D not resolved. The CDR3 has 14 amino acids. Trimming pared 4 bases from V and 8 bases from J, leaving 16 bases between. Germline assignment: CDR1 MGHDK and CDR2 SYGVNS. CDR3 sequence (DNA): TGTGCCAGCAGTGTAGGTGAAGCCCCCACTACGCAGTATTTT. Translating it yields CASSVGEAPTTQYF.

Details on this clone: A junction end diverges from the germline sequence, so it may reflect a read error. The chain combines TRBV5-8 with TRBJ2-7, with D possibly being TRBD1 or TRBD2 (5 bases each). Germline assignment: CDR1 SGHTS and CDR2 YDEGEE. The CDR3 extends over 12 amino acids. The CDR3 DNA follows: TGTGCCAGCAGCTTGTCGCGGGCAGGGAGTCTCTTC. It specifies CASSLSRAGSLF.

The V and J genes are TRBV6-1 and TRBJ2-4, with a weak D call TRBD1 (6 bases). Germline loops: CDR1 MNHNS, CDR2 SASEGT. This CDR3 comprises 15 residues. V was shortened by 2 bases and J by 4 bases, with 12 bases between the two germline ends. DNA for the CDR3: TGTGCCAGCAGTGAATTACAGGGAGAGAAAAACATTCAGTACTTC. Encoded protein: CASSELQGEKNIQYF.

The chain employs TRBV25-1 and TRBJ1-6, with 9 nucleotides matching TRBD1. CDR3 length: 15 residues. The germline V gene has CDR1 MGHDK and CDR2 SYGVNS. V was clipped by 5 bases and J by 8 bases; unmatched bases: 7. CDR3 coding DNA: TGTGCCAGCAGTACCCCGGGACAGGGTGATTCACCCCTCCACTTT. Residues: CASSTPGQGDSPLHF.

This clone was found a few times. This CDR3 reads CASGSEWAEAFF. The CDR3 DNA reads as TGTGCCAGCGGGTCAGAGTGGGCTGAAGCTTTCTTT. The chain joins TRBV28 to TRBJ1-1, with D uncertain. Trimming left V 8 bases short and J 6 bases short, with 13 bases between. Germline V gene lookup returns CDR1 MDHEN and CDR2 SYDVKM. CDR3 length: 12 amino acids.

This clone occurred a few times. Other DNA sequences within the sample encode an identical CDR3. This sequence joins TRBV6-5 and TRBJ2-1; D is tentatively TRBD1 or TRBD2 (5 bases each). This CDR3 region has 15 residues. Trimming took off 0 bases at V and 4 bases at J, with 10 bases between the two ends. Germline lookup yields CDR1 MNHEY and CDR2 SVGAGI. The CDR3 DNA follows: TGTGCCAGCAGTTACTCGAGTGGGGGATACAATGAGCAGTTCTTC. It specifies CASSYSSGGYNEQFF.

A note on this clone: A read error is possible here, since a much larger clone lies one base away. At the DNA level, this CDR3 is encoded by other sequences in the same sample as well. V and J are TRBV14 and TRBJ1-1; TRBD1 agrees at 8 bases. The V gene's germline CDR1 is SGHDN and CDR2 FVKESK. V dropped 6 bases and J dropped 4; count of bases not matched to a gene: 4. The CDR3 loop spans 13 amino acids. The CDR3 DNA follows: TGTGCCAGCAGTCTTACAGGGGGCACTGAAGCTTTCTTT. The encoded protein is CASSLTGGTEAFF.

The chain is built from TRBV29-1 and TRBJ2-3; TRBD1 might be the D (6 bases). V was trimmed by 7 bases and J by 4 bases, leaving 15 bases between them. Germline V lookup: CDR1 SQVTM, CDR2 ANQGSEA. CDR3 length: 13 amino acids. Here the CDR3 DNA reads TGCAGCGCCTCAGAGGGGGTTGCAGATACGCAGTATTTT. Protein product: CSASEGVADTQYF.

The chain uses TRBV13 and TRBJ2-2; maybe TRBD1 (6 bases). There are 15 residues in the CDR3. The V and J ends lost 1 base and 7 bases respectively, with 13 bases between them. Germline V CDR1 and CDR2: PRHDT, FYEKMQ (reference sequence). The CDR3 region has the DNA TGTGCCAGCAGCTTAGACTGGGGGCGCGGCGGGGAGCTGTTTTTT. As protein: CASSLDWGRGGELFF.